Shown below are 15 T cell receptor beta chains from a single sample sequenced in a study of Ad26.COV2.S vaccination and SARS-CoV-2 variants. Assay used: immunoSEQ multiplex PCR; TCRdb lists only in-frame clones, some missing. Of hundreds of thousands of clones in the sample, around 92% were seen once. The material was peripheral blood, obtained after recovery from COVID-19. These receptor sequences come from a human donor who had recovered from COVID-19.

This clone was picked up one time. The gene calls are TRBV7-3 and TRBJ2-7; maybe TRBD1 (7 bases). Deletions cut 5 bases from V and 4 bases from J, with 21 bases between. The germline CDR1 and CDR2 sequences are SGHTA and FQGTGA. This CDR3 region has 16 residues. The CDR3, as DNA: TGTGCCAGCAGCCCAGGGGGGAAGTGGGCCCCTTACGAGCAGTACTTC. Its protein is CASSPGGKWAPYEQYF.

This chain links TRBV5-8 with TRBJ2-3, with unresolved D. V dropped 2 bases and J dropped 2 bases, with 12 bases sitting between them. This CDR3 contains 15 residues. Germline V gene data show CDR1 as SGHTS and CDR2 as YDEGEE. Here the CDR3 reads CASSFYSGPTDTQYF. For the CDR3, the DNA is TGTGCCAGCAGCTTCTACAGTGGACCCACAGATACGCAGTATTTT.

The chain combines TRBV6-5 with TRBJ2-1, with TRBD2 matching over 10 bases. This CDR3 comprises 15 residues. The V gene's germline CDR1 is MNHEY and CDR2 SVGAGI. V shed 2 bases, J shed 7 bases, and the junction held 5 bases outside the gene matches. CDR3 DNA: TGTGCCAGCAGTTACCGGCTAGCGGGGGATAATGAGCAGTTCTTC. Amino acid sequence: CASSYRLAGDNEQFF.

The CDR3 reads CASSSGTSSGEQYF. Here the CDR3 DNA reads TGTGCCAGCAGCTCCGGGACTAGTTCCGGCGAGCAGTACTTC. This sequence joins TRBV13 and TRBJ2-7; 8 bases line up with TRBD2. Per germline, CDR1 PRHDT and CDR2 FYEKMQ (reference sequence). The CDR3 consists of 14 residues. The J segment lost 6 bases and the V segment lost 4 bases, leaving 8 bases of the junction unmatched.

The sample holds one count of this clone. CDR3: CASSYSRYNEQFF. DNA of the CDR3: TGTGCCAGCAGTTACTCGCGTTACAATGAGCAGTTCTTC. The chain is built from TRBV6-5 and TRBJ2-1, with unresolved D. The CDR3 contains 13 residues. Germline V gives CDR1 MNHEY, CDR2 SVGAGI. Trimming shortened V by 0 bases and J by 4 bases, and 4 bases separated the two germline ends.

The chain combines TRBV11-3 with TRBJ1-1; no definite D call. The CDR3 has 14 residues. Germline V CDR1 and CDR2: SGHNT, YENEEA. V gave up 2 bases and J gave up 1 base, with 8 bases separating them. CDR3 amino acids: CASSLRPGNTEAFF. Written as DNA, the CDR3 is TGTGCCAGCAGCTTAAGACCGGGGAACACTGAAGCTTTCTTT.

This chain connects TRBV6-1 to TRBJ2-7; possibly TRBD1 for D (5 bases). V was cut by 1 base and J by 3 bases, with 13 bases left in between. The CDR3 covers 15 residues. The germline gives CDR1 MNHNS, CDR2 SASEGT. CDR3 DNA sequence: TGTGCCAGCAGTGAAGGGGGCGGACGGAGCTACGAGCAGTACTTC. This gives the protein CASSEGGGRSYEQYF.

V gene TRBV11-3 combines with J gene TRBJ1-6; D perhaps matches TRBD1 (5 bases). V lost 0 bases to trimming and J lost 0 bases, with 15 bases between them. The CDR3 covers 19 residues. The germline CDR1 and CDR2 sequences are SGHNT and YENEEA. DNA for the CDR3: TGTGCCAGCAGCTTAGATTGGGGGGGGACTCCCTCCTATAATTCACCCCTCCACTTT. This gives the protein CASSLDWGGTPSYNSPLHF.

V usage is TRBV6-1 and J usage is TRBJ2-7, with D possibly being TRBD2 (6 bases). The CDR3 consists of 12 residues. Germline assignment: CDR1 MNHNS and CDR2 SASEGT. Trimming removed 1 base at V and 7 bases at J, with 8 bases between. The CDR3 reads CASSEGAGEQYF. The CDR3 coding sequence is TGTGCCAGCAGTGAAGGGGCGGGAGAGCAGTACTTC.

The chain uses TRBV28 and TRBJ1-5; D remains ambiguous. CDR3 length: 18 amino acids. Between the trimmed V and J ends, which lost 1 base and 2 bases, there was a span of 18 bases. Germline loops: CDR1 MDHEN, CDR2 SYDVKM. The CDR3 loop is CASSLFRILIYGNQPQHF. CDR3 DNA sequence: TGTGCCAGCAGTTTATTCCGCATCCTAATATATGGCAATCAGCCCCAGCATTTT.

V gene TRBV5-4 combines with J gene TRBJ1-2; 10 bases agree with TRBD1. V shed 7 bases, J shed 7 bases, and the junction held 13 bases outside the gene matches. This CDR3 has 15 amino acids. The germline CDR1 and CDR2 sequences are SGHNT and YYREEE (reference sequence). The CDR3 DNA reads as TGTGCCAGCGGTGACCGGGACAGGGGTTGGGGTGGCTACACCTTC. Protein: CASGDRDRGWGGYTF.

J is TRBJ1-1 and V is TRBV11-3; no definite D call. V was clipped by 1 base and J by 1 base, with 7 bases between them. Germline CDR1 is SGHNT and CDR2 is YENEEA. This CDR3 comprises 14 residues. For the CDR3, the DNA is TGTGCCAGCAGCTTAGGAGGGTCGAACACTGAAGCTTTCTTT. Translating gives CASSLGGSNTEAFF. Full variable domain (outside the CDR3, taken from reference TRBV11-3 and TRBJ1-1): EAGVVQSPRYKIIEKKQPVAFWCNPISGHNTLYWYLQNLGQGPELLIRYENEEAVDDSQLPKDRFSAERLKGVDSTLKIQPAELGDSAVYLCASSLGGSNTEAFFGQGTRLTVV.

V is TRBV11-1 and J is TRBJ1-2; D remains ambiguous. Looked up from germline, CDR1 is SGHAT and CDR2 is FQDESV (reference sequence). This CDR3 has 13 residues. The V end was cut by 5 bases, the J end by 2 bases, with 9 bases between. CDR3 sequence: CASSTHENYGYTF. CDR3 nucleotide sequence: TGTGCCAGCAGCACACACGAGAACTATGGCTACACCTTC.

V and J are TRBV14 and TRBJ2-2, with D perhaps TRBD1 (6 bases). Trimming took off 5 bases at V and 1 base at J, with 8 bases between the two ends. The CDR3 runs to 14 residues. Germline values: CDR1 SGHDN, CDR2 FVKESK. CDR3 nucleotides: TGTGCCAGCAGCGTGACAGGGAACACCGGGGAGCTGTTTTTT. Encoded protein: CASSVTGNTGELFF.

The chain has TRBV4-1 and TRBJ2-3; D is unresolved. The V gene's germline CDR1 is MGHRA and CDR2 YSYEKL. The CDR3 has 16 amino acids. V was pared by 0 bases and J by 1 base, with 11 bases between. The CDR3 loop reads CASSQDFGSRTDTQYF. The CDR3, as DNA: TGCGCCAGCAGCCAAGATTTTGGCAGCCGCACAGATACGCAGTATTTT.